This T cell receptor (beta chain) was identified during a study of T cell repertoires in cytomegalovirus infection (dated by TCRdb to between 2018 and 2021). With respect to the entire study: The peptide stimulations were aimed at well-studied HLA-B-restricted epitopes as well as recently identified HLA-C-restricted CMV epitopes, whose presentation resists viral immunomodulation. The HLA type of each donor mattered for the analysis, because public TCR beta signatures pointed to carriage of CMV infection along with the matching HLA type.

What the work shows at the level of the full study, not this receptor alone: The ex vivo response was dominated by HLA-C-restricted CMV-specific TCR beta clonotypes, and the single most frequent clonotype in two of eight donors was supplied by these HLA-C-restricted clonotypes. Cumulative frequency of public TCR beta family members discriminated carriers of CMV infection plus the relevant HLA type in this cohort and an independent approximately 360-donor cohort.

This clonotype was detected a few times. Its antigen is still unknown. It has no much larger one-base neighbor in the sample; base qualities were not kept. Unmatched junction bases come to 4, with V trimmed by 2 bases and J by 3 bases. CDR1 and CDR2 are drawn from the germline V gene (reference sequence): SGHNT, YYREEE. From cysteine to phenylalanine, the CDR3 is 15 amino acids long. The retained sequence is limited to the CDR3, 45 bases, with the frame set at the first base. This specimen's treatment or condition label, per the study, means: in vitro stimulation with specific CMV peptide epitopes to enrich CMV-specific T cells. The sample was run on an Illumina HiSeq 1500. Clones were called with MiXCR by TCRdb after fastp trimmed the public reads at Q25, and only in-frame beta chains were retained. Rows merge per CDR3 protein into single entries with the most common DNA and genes. The sample has around 360,000 distinct CDR3 sequences on record, 34% of them singletons. Together, the top ten hold roughly 13% of the sample.

The sequence links TRBV5-4 to TRBJ2-1; the central 8 bases match TRBD2. Specimen: cultured PBMCs, collected from culture after CMV antigen stimulation. The TCR originated in a human donor in good health (CMV status not recorded). Some clones in this sample may be carry-over from other donors' samples. The CDR3 corresponds to CASSLTAGDYNEQFF. The nucleotide sequence reads as follows: TGTGCCAGCAGCTTAACAGCGGGGGACTACAATGAGCAGTTCTTC.